Reported below is one TCR beta chain. What it binds is unknown. Measured with immunoSEQ multiplex PCR; TCRdb has only the in-frame clones, and not every one. The sample has roughly 120,000 clones, about nine tenths seen once. These data come from a study of T cell responses to AZD1222 COVID-19 vaccine. Across the study: Both about-4-week and about-12-week second-dose recipients were combined. Study-level findings and limits: The sample set comprised mostly white British donors with more females, and clonal diversity was possibly underestimated. The reported proportion of spike-specific TCRs targeting unmutated variant regions was nearly half. Seropositivity was recorded at baseline in only 5 or 6 AZD1222 recipients.

This CDR3 is built from 13 residues. The germline V gene encodes CDR1 SGHRS and CDR2 YFSETQ. Deletions cut 3 bases from V and 5 bases from J, with 10 bases between. The V call is TRBV5-1, the J call TRBJ2-3, with D perhaps given as TRBD1 or TRBD2 (6 bases each). The source was peripheral blood, collected on day 0 of AZD1222 vaccination. This TCR came from an adult in good health. DNA for the CDR3: TGCGCCAGCAGCTCGAGGGGGGAAGATACGCAGTATTTT. The encoded protein is CASSSRGEDTQYF.